This TCR beta chain was obtained from a study of control samples from healthy donors and cancer patients. Deletions cut 2 bases from V and 1 base from J, with 9 bases between. The CDR3 is 14 residues long. Per the germline V gene, CDR1 is SGHRS and CDR2 is YFSETQ. Assay used: immunoSEQ multiplex PCR; TCRdb lists only in-frame clones, some missing. The sample shows under 40,000 clones, approximately 82% of them seen only once. The source of this sequence is a woman aged 60 to 75 with lung cancer. The chain links TRBV5-1 to TRBJ1-1; D gene ambiguous. Sequencing used PBMCs. The CDR3 loop is CASSFRTENTEAFF. The CDR3 nucleotides are TGCGCCAGCAGCTTTCGGACGGAGAACACTGAAGCTTTCTTT.